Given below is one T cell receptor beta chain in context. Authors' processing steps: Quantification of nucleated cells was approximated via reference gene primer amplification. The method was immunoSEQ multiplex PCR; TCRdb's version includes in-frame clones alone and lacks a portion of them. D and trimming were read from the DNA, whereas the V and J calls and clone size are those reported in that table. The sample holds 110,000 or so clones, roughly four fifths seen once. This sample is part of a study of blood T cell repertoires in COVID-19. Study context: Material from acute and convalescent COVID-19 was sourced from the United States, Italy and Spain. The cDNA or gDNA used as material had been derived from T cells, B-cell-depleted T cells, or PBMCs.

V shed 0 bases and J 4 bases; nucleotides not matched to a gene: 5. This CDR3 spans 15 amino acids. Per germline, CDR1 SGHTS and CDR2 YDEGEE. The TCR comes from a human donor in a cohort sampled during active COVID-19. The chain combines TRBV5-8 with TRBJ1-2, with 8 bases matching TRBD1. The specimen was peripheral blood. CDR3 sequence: CASSLVGDRSYGYTF. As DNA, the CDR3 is TGTGCCAGCAGCTTGGTAGGGGACAGGTCCTATGGCTACACCTTC.